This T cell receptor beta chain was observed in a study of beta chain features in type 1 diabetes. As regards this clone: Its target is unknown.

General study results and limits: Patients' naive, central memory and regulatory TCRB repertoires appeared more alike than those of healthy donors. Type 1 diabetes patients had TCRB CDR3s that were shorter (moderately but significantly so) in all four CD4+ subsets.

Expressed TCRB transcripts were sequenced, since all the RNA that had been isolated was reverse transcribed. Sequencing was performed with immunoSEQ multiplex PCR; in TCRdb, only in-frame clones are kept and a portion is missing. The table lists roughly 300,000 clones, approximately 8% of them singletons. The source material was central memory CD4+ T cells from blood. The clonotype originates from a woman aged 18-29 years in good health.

The CDR3 loop reads CASSQDRPPGNTEAFF. The CDR3 DNA is TGCGCCAGCAGCCAAGACAGGCCCCCGGGGAACACTGAAGCTTTCTTT. The J gene is TRBJ1-1, the V gene TRBV4-3; D not resolved. The germline V gene encodes CDR1 LGHNA and CDR2 YSLEER. This CDR3 spans 16 amino acids. V shed 0 bases and J shed 1 base, with 12 bases lying between them.